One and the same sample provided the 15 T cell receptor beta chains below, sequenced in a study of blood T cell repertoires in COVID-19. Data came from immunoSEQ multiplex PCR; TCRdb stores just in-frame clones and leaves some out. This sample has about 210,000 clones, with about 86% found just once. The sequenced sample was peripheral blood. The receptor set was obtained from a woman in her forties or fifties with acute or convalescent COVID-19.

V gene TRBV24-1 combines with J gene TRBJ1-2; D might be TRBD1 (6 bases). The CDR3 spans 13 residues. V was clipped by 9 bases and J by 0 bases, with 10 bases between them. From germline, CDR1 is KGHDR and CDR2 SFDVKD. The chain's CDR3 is CATEGGANYGYTF. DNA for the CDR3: TGTGCCACCGAAGGGGGGGCTAACTATGGCTACACCTTC.

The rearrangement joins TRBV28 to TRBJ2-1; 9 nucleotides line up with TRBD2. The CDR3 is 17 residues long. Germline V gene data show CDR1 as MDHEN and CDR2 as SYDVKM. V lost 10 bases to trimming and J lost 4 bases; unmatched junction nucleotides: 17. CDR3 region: CATKNRASGAVYNEQFF. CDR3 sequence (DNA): TGTGCCACCAAGAATCGGGCTAGCGGGGCGGTTTACAATGAGCAGTTCTTC.

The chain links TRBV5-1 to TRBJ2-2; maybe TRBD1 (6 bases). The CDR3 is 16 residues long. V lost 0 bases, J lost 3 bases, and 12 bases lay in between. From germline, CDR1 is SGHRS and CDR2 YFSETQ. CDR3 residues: CASSLDGQGHTGELFF. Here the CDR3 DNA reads TGCGCCAGCAGCTTGGACGGTCAGGGGCACACCGGGGAGCTGTTTTTT.

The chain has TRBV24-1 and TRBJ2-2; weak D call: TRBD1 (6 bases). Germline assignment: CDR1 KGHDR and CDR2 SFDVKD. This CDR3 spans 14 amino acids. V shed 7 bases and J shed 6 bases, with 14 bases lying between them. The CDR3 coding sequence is TGTGCCACCAGGGGACCAACAGGGTCCGGGGAGCTGTTTTTT. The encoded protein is CATRGPTGSGELFF.

DNA for the CDR3: TGTGCCAGCAGTCGGCAGGGCGATGAAAAACTGTTTTTT. Its protein product is CASSRQGDEKLFF. The V gene is TRBV27, the J gene TRBJ1-4; tentatively, D is TRBD1 (5 bases). The germline V gene has CDR1 MNHEY and CDR2 SMNVEV (reference sequence). The CDR3 loop spans 13 amino acids. The V gene lost 5 bases and the J gene lost 6 bases, with 10 bases spanning the gap.

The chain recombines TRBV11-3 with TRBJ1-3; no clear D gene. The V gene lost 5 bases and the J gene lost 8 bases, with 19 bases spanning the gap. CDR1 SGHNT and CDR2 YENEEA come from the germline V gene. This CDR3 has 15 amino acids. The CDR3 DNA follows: TGTGCCAGCAGCGCCAGTGCGGCCGACGGAGACACCATATATTTT. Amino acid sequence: CASSASAADGDTIYF.

The CDR3 DNA follows: TGTGCCACCAGCAGAGTTGATCGAGCTGAAGCTTTCTTT. This encodes CATSRVDRAEAFF. The chain is built from TRBV15 and TRBJ1-1; D is ambiguous. Trimming took off 1 base at V and 6 bases at J, with 9 bases between the two ends. Germline V gene lookup returns CDR1 LNHNV and CDR2 YYDKDF (reference sequence). This CDR3 is 13 amino acids long.

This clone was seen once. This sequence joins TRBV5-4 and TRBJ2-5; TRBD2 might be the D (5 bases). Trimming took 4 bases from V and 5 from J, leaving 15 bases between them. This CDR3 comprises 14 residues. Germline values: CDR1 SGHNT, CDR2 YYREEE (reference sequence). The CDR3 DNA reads TGTGCCAGCAGCACCACGAGGTCGGGGGAGACCCAGTACTTC. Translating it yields CASSTTRSGETQYF.

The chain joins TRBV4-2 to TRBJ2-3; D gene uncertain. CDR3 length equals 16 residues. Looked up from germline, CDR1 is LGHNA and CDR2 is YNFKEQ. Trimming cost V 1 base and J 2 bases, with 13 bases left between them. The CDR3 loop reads CASSQVSSDDTDTQYF. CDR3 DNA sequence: TGTGCCAGCAGCCAAGTATCCAGCGATGACACAGATACGCAGTATTTT.

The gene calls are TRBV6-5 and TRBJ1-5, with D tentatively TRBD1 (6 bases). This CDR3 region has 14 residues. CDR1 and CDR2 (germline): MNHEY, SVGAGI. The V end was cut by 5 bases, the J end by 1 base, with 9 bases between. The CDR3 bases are TGTGCCAGCAGTCGGACAGAGAGCAATCAGCCCCAGCATTTT. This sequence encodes CASSRTESNQPQHF.

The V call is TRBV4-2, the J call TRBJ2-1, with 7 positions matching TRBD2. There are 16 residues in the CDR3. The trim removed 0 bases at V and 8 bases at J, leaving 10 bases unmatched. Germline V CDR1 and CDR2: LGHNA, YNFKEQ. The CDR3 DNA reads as TGTGCCAGCAGCCAAGAATCGATAGCGGGTCCTCATGAGCAGTTCTTC. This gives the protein CASSQESIAGPHEQFF.

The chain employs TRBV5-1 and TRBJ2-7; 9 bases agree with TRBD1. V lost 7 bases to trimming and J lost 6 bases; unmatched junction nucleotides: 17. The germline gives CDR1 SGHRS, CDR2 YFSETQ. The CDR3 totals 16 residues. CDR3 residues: CASQGPGTGNFGEQYF. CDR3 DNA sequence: TGCGCCAGCCAAGGGCCCGGGACAGGGAATTTTGGCGAGCAGTACTTC.

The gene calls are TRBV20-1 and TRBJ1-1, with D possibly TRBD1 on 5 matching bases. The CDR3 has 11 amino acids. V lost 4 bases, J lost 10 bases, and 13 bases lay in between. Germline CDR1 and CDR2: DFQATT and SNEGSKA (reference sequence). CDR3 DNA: TGCAGTGCTACCGACAGACTGGGAGCTTTCTTT. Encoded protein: CSATDRLGAFF.

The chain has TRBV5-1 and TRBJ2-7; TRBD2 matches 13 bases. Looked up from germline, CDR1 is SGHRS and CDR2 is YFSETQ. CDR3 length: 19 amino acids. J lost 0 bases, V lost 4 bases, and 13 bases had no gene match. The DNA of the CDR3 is TGCGCCAGCAGCCCCCGGCCGGGGACTAGCGGGGTACACTCCTACGAGCAGTACTTC. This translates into CASSPRPGTSGVHSYEQYF. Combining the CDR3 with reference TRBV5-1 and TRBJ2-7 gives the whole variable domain KAGVTQTPRYLIKTRGQQVTLSCSPISGHRSVSWYQQTPGQGLQFLFEYFSETQRNKGNFPGRFSGRQFSNSRSEMNVSTLELGDSALYLCASSPRPGTSGVHSYEQYFGPGTRLTVT.

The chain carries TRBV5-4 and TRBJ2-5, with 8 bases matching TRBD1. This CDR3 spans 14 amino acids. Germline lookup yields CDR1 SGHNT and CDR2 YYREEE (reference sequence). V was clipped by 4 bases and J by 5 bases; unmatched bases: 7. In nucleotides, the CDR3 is TGTGCCAGCAGCCCCCCGGACAGGGCGGAGACCCAGTACTTC. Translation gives CASSPPDRAETQYF.